Given below is one T cell receptor (beta chain) in context. Its antigen is not identified. Clones were sequenced by immunoSEQ multiplex PCR, and TCRdb holds only the in-frame ones, with some missing. The sample holds about 100,000 clones, roughly 90% seen once. The sample originates from a study of graft-versus-host responses after intestinal transplantation. Study background: Anti-thymocyte globulin served as induction for all recipients, who then took tacrolimus and steroids for about three years. Findings and limits, study-wide: Some GvH clones appeared in ileal mucosa or blood before recipient bone marrow. High graft-versus-host to host-versus-graft clonal ratios were found in allografts of patients who had graft-donor T cell macrochimerism.

The CDR3 extends over 12 amino acids. Germline CDR1 reads SGHKS; CDR2 reads YYEKEE (reference sequence). The V gene lost 4 bases and the J gene lost 11 bases, with 13 bases spanning the gap. The genes are TRBV5-5 and TRBJ1-5, with D possibly matching TRBD1 (5 bases). The receptor was isolated from a human donor who was the organ donor for an intestinal transplant. This material consisted of unstimulated CD4+ T cells sorted from spleen or lymph node cells, taken before transplant. The chain's CDR3 is CASSQISGSQHF. CDR3 DNA: TGTGCCAGCAGCCAGATTTCAGGGTCCCAGCATTTT. Full variable domain (remainder filled in from reference TRBV5-5 and TRBJ1-5): DAGVTQSPTHLIKTRGQQVTLRCSPISGHKSVSWYQQVLGQGPQFIFQYYEKEERGRGNFPDRFSARQFPNYSSELNVNALLLGDSALYLCASSQISGSQHFGDGTRLSIL.